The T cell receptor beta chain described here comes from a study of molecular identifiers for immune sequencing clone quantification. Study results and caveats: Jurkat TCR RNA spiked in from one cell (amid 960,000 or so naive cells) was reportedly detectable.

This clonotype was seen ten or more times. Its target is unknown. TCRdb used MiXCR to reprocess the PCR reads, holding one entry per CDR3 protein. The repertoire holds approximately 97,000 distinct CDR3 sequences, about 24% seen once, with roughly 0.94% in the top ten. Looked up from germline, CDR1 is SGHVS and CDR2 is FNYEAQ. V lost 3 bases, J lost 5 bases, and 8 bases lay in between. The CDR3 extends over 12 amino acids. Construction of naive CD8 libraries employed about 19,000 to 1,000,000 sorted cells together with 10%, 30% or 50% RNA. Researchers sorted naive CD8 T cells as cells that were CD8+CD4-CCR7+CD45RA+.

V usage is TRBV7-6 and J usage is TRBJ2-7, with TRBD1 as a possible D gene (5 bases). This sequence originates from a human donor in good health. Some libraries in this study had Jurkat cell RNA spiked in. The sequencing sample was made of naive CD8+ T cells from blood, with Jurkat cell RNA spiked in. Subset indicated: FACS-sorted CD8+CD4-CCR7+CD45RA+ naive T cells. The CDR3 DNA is TGTGCCAGCAGCTTCGTAGGGGACGAGCAGTACTTC. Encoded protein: CASSFVGDEQYF.